This is a list of T cell receptor beta chains from one sample in a study of blood T cell repertoires in COVID-19. Method: immunoSEQ multiplex PCR; TCRdb's copy keeps in-frame clones and lacks some. The sample includes about 370,000 clones, 85% to 90% of them seen just once. What was sequenced was PBMCs or T cells enriched from blood (not recorded which). The receptors derive from a man between 18 and 29 years old who had recovered from COVID-19. Both conserved end residues are part of each CDR3. The D gene is left open where the match is weak. Clone sizes are given selectively: once, few, many, or a class where the clone is expanded.

>TRBV11-2|-|TRBD1|TRBJ2-3
TGTGCCAGCAGCTCCTACAGGGGGAAAGCAGATACGCAGTATTTT
CASSSYRGKADTQYF
>TRBV7-8|-|-|TRBJ2-7
TGTGCCAGCAGCCTCACGGGATATCGGGAGCAGTACTTC
CASSLTGYREQYF
>TRBV19|-|-|TRBJ2-1
TGTGCCAGTCTTAATTACAATGAGCAGTTCTTC
CASLNYNEQFF
>TRBV4-1|-|-|TRBJ1-2
TGCGCCAGCAGCCAAGTTCCGGGACTATCTAACTATGGCTACACCTTC
CASSQVPGLSNYGYTF
>TRBV6-1|-|-|TRBJ2-5
TGTGCCAGCAGTGAAGAGGTGGGGGGGGCAAAGACCCAGTACTTC
CASSEEVGGAKTQYF
>TRBV27|-|-|TRBJ1-6
TGTGCCAGCAGTTCCGGACAAGACCCGAATTCACCCCTCCACTTT
CASSSGQDPNSPLHF
>TRBV12-3/TRBV12-4|once|-|TRBJ1-1
TGTGCCAGCAGTTTTAGGGGAGGGACTGAAGCTTTCTTT
CASSFRGGTEAFF
>TRBV7-9|once|TRBD1|TRBJ2-7
TGTGCCAGCAGCTCCAGGGCCGGGACAGGTGGCTCCTACGAGCAGTACTTC
CASSSRAGTGGSYEQYF
>TRBV5-6|-|TRBD1|TRBJ1-4
TGTGCCAGCAGCTTGCAGGGGGCGAAGGGACTGTTTTTT
CASSLQGAKGLFF
>TRBV2|-|TRBD1|TRBJ1-2
TGTGCCGGAGGGCGGGACAGCCTCTATGGCTACACCTTC
CAGGRDSLYGYTF
>TRBV18|-|-|TRBJ1-1
TGTGCCAGCTCACCACCGAATGGCAAAGCTTTCTTT
CASSPPNGKAFF
>TRBV28|once|TRBD2|TRBJ2-1
TGTGCCACACACGGGACTAGCGGGGTACACTACAATGAGCAGTTCTTC
CATHGTSGVHYNEQFF
>TRBV19|-|-|TRBJ1-5
TGTGCCAGTAGTATGGGCAGGGCAGCGGGTCAGCCCCAGCATTTT
CASSMGRAAGQPQHF
>TRBV9|-|-|TRBJ2-1
TGTGCCAGCAGCGTAGGCGGCGGGAACTACAATGAGCAGTTCTTC
CASSVGGGNYNEQFF
>TRBV25-1|-|TRBD1|TRBJ1-2
TGTGCCAGCAGTGAATGGGACAGGACGGAGGGTGGCTACACCTTC
CASSEWDRTEGGYTF
>TRBV5-5|-|TRBD1|TRBJ2-7
TGTGCCAGCAGCTTGGCCTGGGGACAGGGGGACGAGCAGTACTTC
CASSLAWGQGDEQYF
>TRBV7-2|-|-|TRBJ2-1
TGTGCCAGCAGCCCCTACAGGTACAATGAGCAGTTCTTC
CASSPYRYNEQFF
>TRBV6-2/TRBV6-3|-|-|TRBJ2-7
TGTGCCAGCAGTTGGTCGGAGATTACCTACGAGCAGTACTTC
CASSWSEITYEQYF
>TRBV7-8|-|-|TRBJ1-5
TGTGCCAGCAGCTTACTGGGGCCGGATCAGCCCCAGCATTTT
CASSLLGPDQPQHF
>TRBV15|-|TRBD2|TRBJ2-7
TGTGCCACCAGCAGATCCCTAGCGGGAGCTCACGAGCAGTACTTC
CATSRSLAGAHEQYF
>TRBV12-3/TRBV12-4|-|-|TRBJ2-1
TGTGCCAGCAGTTTACTAGCCCGTAATGAGCAGTTCTTC
CASSLLARNEQFF
>TRBV10-3|-|-|TRBJ2-2
TGTGCCATCAGCGCAGGGGATATCACCGGGGAGCTGTTTTTT
CAISAGDITGELFF
>TRBV5-4|-|-|TRBJ2-1
TGTGCCAGCAGCATCGGGTTGGATGAGCAGTTCTTC
CASSIGLDEQFF
>TRBV7-9|-|-|TRBJ2-2
TGTGCCAGCAGTCCCTCCGCAGCGACTGACACCGGGGAGCTGTTTTTT
CASSPSAATDTGELFF
>TRBV30|-|TRBD1|TRBJ1-1
TGTGCCTGGACCGAGCTCAGGGGGTCGAACACTGAAGCTTTCTTT
CAWTELRGSNTEAFF
>TRBV3-1/TRBV3-2|-|-|TRBJ1-1
TGTGCCAGCAGCCTCGGGATCGCTGAAGCTTTCTTT
CASSLGIAEAFF
>TRBV5-5|-|TRBD1|TRBJ1-4
TGTGCCAGCAGCTCGCAGCCAGGGACAGTTAATGAAAAACTGTTTTTT
CASSSQPGTVNEKLFF
>TRBV13|few|TRBD2|TRBJ2-1
TGTGCCAGCCGGGGCGGGGGGGCTACCGGAGAGCAGTTCTTC
CASRGGGATGEQFF
>TRBV10-3|once|TRBD2|TRBJ2-5
TGTGCCACCACCGGGGGGGAAGAGACCCAGTACTTC
CATTGGEETQYF
>TRBV5-4|-|-|TRBJ1-2
TGTGCCAGCACCCCGCGGTTAGGGGGTAGGAGCCATGGCTACACCTTC
CASTPRLGGRSHGYTF
>TRBV5-6|-|TRBD2|TRBJ2-3
TGTGCCAGCAGCTTGGCGACTAGCGGGCTTAGCACAGATACGCAGTATTTT
CASSLATSGLSTDTQYF
>TRBV27|-|TRBD1|TRBJ1-6
TGTGCCAGCAGGCTAATCAGGGGGAGTGATTCACCCCTCCACTTT
CASRLIRGSDSPLHF
>TRBV7-2|once|TRBD1|TRBJ1-1
TGTGCCAGCAGCTCCGGGACAGCCTACACTGAAGCTTTCTTT
CASSSGTAYTEAFF
>TRBV7-9|-|-|TRBJ1-5
TGTGCCAGCAGCTCTGGGGCCAATCAGCCCCAGCATTTT
CASSSGANQPQHF
>TRBV5-6|-|TRBD1|TRBJ2-1
TGTGCCAGCAGCTTGGCGGGGCAGGGGGAAGGGAATGAGCAGTTCTTC
CASSLAGQGEGNEQFF
>TRBV7-9|once|-|TRBJ2-7
TGTGCCAGCAGCTTAGACCCGCGGGAGCAGTACTTC
CASSLDPREQYF
>TRBV7-6|-|-|TRBJ1-2
TGTGCCAGCAGCTTAGGGACTGACACAAAGTCTGGCTACACCTTC
CASSLGTDTKSGYTF
>TRBV28|-|-|TRBJ1-2
TGTGCCAGCAGTTTATGGGCCGGCTACACCTTC
CASSLWAGYTF
>TRBV19|few|-|TRBJ2-2
TGTGCCAGTAATAATAGGGGGGGCGCCGGGGAGCTGTTTTTT
CASNNRGGAGELFF
>TRBV2|-|TRBD2|TRBJ2-1
TGTGCCAGCAGCCGGACTAGCGGGGTAGACAATGAGCAGTTCTTC
CASSRTSGVDNEQFF
>TRBV7-2|-|-|TRBJ1-3
TGTGCCAGCAGCTTAGCAGGGGGTTTTTCCGGAAACACCATATATTTT
CASSLAGGFSGNTIYF
>TRBV15|-|TRBD1|TRBJ2-7
TGTGCCACCAGCAGAGGTGGGGACAGCTACGAGCAGTACTTC
CATSRGGDSYEQYF
>TRBV27|-|TRBD1|TRBJ1-4
TGTGCCAGCAACTCAGGGGGAGTTCGTGAAAAACTGTTTTTT
CASNSGGVREKLFF